This is a list of T cell receptor beta chains from one sample in a study of response to subunit inactivated influenza vaccine. TCRdb used MiXCR to reprocess the RT-PCR reads, holding one entry per CDR3 protein. The top ten clones hold approximately 11% of a sample with about 780,000 distinct CDR3 sequences, around 18% of them seen once. Source: PBMCs from blood, taken 5 days after vaccination. All receptors come from a man over 45 who received an inactivated influenza vaccine. Both conserved end residues are part of each CDR3. Each record gives: CDR3 DNA, CDR3 protein, D gene, J gene, V gene, CDR3 length, clone size. D genes are given only for firm matches. Clone size is given for some rows only: seen once, a few or many times, or a class if the clone is expanded.

CDR3nt: TGCGCCAGCAGCTTGAACAGGCGCACCTACGAGCAGTACTTC
CDR3aa: CASSLNRRTYEQYF
d_gene: NA
j_gene: TRBJ2-7
v_gene: TRBV5-1
len: 14
abundance: many

CDR3nt: TGCGCCAGCAGCTTTGCCCCAGGGGAATACGAGCAGTACTTC
CDR3aa: CASSFAPGEYEQYF
d_gene: NA
j_gene: TRBJ2-7
v_gene: TRBV5-1
len: 14
abundance: NA

CDR3nt: TGCGCCAGCTCCCGGGCAGCGAACACCGGGGAGCTGTTTTTT
CDR3aa: CASSRAANTGELFF
d_gene: NA
j_gene: TRBJ2-2
v_gene: TRBV5-1
len: 14
abundance: NA

CDR3nt: TGTGCCAGCATTGACCTAGCGGCTCACACCGGGGAGCTGTTTTTT
CDR3aa: CASIDLAAHTGELFF
d_gene: TRBD2
j_gene: TRBJ2-2
v_gene: TRBV27
len: 15
abundance: many

CDR3nt: TGTGCCAGCAGTTACTCCAGGGTTGGAGAGCAGTACTTC
CDR3aa: CASSYSRVGEQYF
d_gene: NA
j_gene: TRBJ2-7
v_gene: TRBV6-2/TRBV6-3
len: 13
abundance: NA

CDR3nt: TGCAGCGTTGAACCTCGGGGACAGCTCCAAGAGACCCAGTACTTC
CDR3aa: CSVEPRGQLQETQYF
d_gene: TRBD1
j_gene: TRBJ2-5
v_gene: TRBV29-1
len: 15
abundance: NA

CDR3nt: TGCAGTGCTAGAGATATAACTAGCGGGAGTCTCTCAGATACGCAGTATTTT
CDR3aa: CSARDITSGSLSDTQYF
d_gene: TRBD2
j_gene: TRBJ2-3
v_gene: TRBV20-1
len: 17
abundance: NA

CDR3nt: TGTGCCAGCAGTTCCAGACAGCGGAACACTGAAGCTTTCTTT
CDR3aa: CASSSRQRNTEAFF
d_gene: NA
j_gene: TRBJ1-1
v_gene: TRBV12-3/TRBV12-4
len: 14
abundance: NA

CDR3nt: TGCAGTGCAAACGACAGGGGGCGACGTGTAGAGACCCAGTACTTC
CDR3aa: CSANDRGRRVETQYF
d_gene: TRBD1
j_gene: TRBJ2-5
v_gene: TRBV20-1
len: 15
abundance: once

CDR3nt: TGCAGCGCCAAACTAGCGGGAGGACCCCAGACCGGGGAGCTGTTTTTT
CDR3aa: CSAKLAGGPQTGELFF
d_gene: TRBD2
j_gene: TRBJ2-2
v_gene: TRBV29-1
len: 16
abundance: few

CDR3nt: TGCGCCAGCAGCCCAAACTGGTCTAGCACAGATACGCAGTATTTT
CDR3aa: CASSPNWSSTDTQYF
d_gene: NA
j_gene: TRBJ2-3
v_gene: TRBV5-1
len: 15
abundance: NA

CDR3nt: TGTGCCAGCAGTGAAGACAGAGACCCCTCCTACAATGAGCAGTTCTTC
CDR3aa: CASSEDRDPSYNEQFF
d_gene: NA
j_gene: TRBJ2-1
v_gene: TRBV6-1
len: 16
abundance: NA

CDR3nt: TGCGCCAGCAGCTTGCTCTCAGGGACCACAGATACGCAGTATTTT
CDR3aa: CASSLLSGTTDTQYF
d_gene: NA
j_gene: TRBJ2-3
v_gene: TRBV5-1
len: 15
abundance: few

CDR3nt: TGTGCCAGCAGCAGAACAAGCGCTTTCTTT
CDR3aa: CASSRTSAFF
d_gene: NA
j_gene: TRBJ1-1
v_gene: TRBV21-1
len: 10
abundance: few

CDR3nt: TGCAGTGCTAGAGATCTCCTAGCGGCCACAGATACGCAGTATTTT
CDR3aa: CSARDLLAATDTQYF
d_gene: TRBD2
j_gene: TRBJ2-3
v_gene: TRBV20-1
len: 15
abundance: many

CDR3nt: TGTGCCAGCAGCCAAGATTGGAGCGGTGAGCAGTTCTTC
CDR3aa: CASSQDWSGEQFF
d_gene: NA
j_gene: TRBJ2-1
v_gene: TRBV14
len: 13
abundance: NA

CDR3nt: TGTGCCACCCAGCGGGGGAGCTCCTACAATGAGCAGTTCTTC
CDR3aa: CATQRGSSYNEQFF
d_gene: TRBD2
j_gene: TRBJ2-1
v_gene: TRBV24-1
len: 14
abundance: NA

CDR3nt: TGCGCCAGCAGCCCCCGATACAGGGTGACTAATGAAAAACTGTTTTTT
CDR3aa: CASSPRYRVTNEKLFF
d_gene: NA
j_gene: TRBJ1-4
v_gene: TRBV5-1
len: 16
abundance: few

CDR3nt: TGCAGTGCTAGTAGCCTAGTCTACGAGCAGTACTTC
CDR3aa: CSASSLVYEQYF
d_gene: NA
j_gene: TRBJ2-7
v_gene: TRBV20-1
len: 12
abundance: NA

CDR3nt: TGTGCCACCAGTGTCCGCAGCGGGGGAGATACGCAGTATTTT
CDR3aa: CATSVRSGGDTQYF
d_gene: TRBD2
j_gene: TRBJ2-3
v_gene: TRBV24-1
len: 14
abundance: NA

CDR3nt: TGCGCCAGCAGCTTGACGGCCTCCCGGGAAAAACTGTTTTTT
CDR3aa: CASSLTASREKLFF
d_gene: NA
j_gene: TRBJ1-4
v_gene: TRBV5-1
len: 14
abundance: few

CDR3nt: TGCAGTGCTTACGAGGGCTACGAGCAGTACTTC
CDR3aa: CSAYEGYEQYF
d_gene: NA
j_gene: TRBJ2-7
v_gene: TRBV20-1
len: 11
abundance: many

CDR3nt: TGCAGTGCTACCCACCCTTACAATGAGCAGTTCTTC
CDR3aa: CSATHPYNEQFF
d_gene: NA
j_gene: TRBJ2-1
v_gene: TRBV20-1
len: 12
abundance: NA

CDR3nt: TGCAGTGCTGACGAGCGGGGGACCCGGAATGAGCAGTTCTTC
CDR3aa: CSADERGTRNEQFF
d_gene: TRBD2
j_gene: TRBJ2-1
v_gene: TRBV20-1
len: 14
abundance: NA

CDR3nt: TGCGCCAGCAGCTTAGAGACAGGGAACACTGAAGCTTTCTTT
CDR3aa: CASSLETGNTEAFF
d_gene: NA
j_gene: TRBJ1-1
v_gene: TRBV5-1
len: 14
abundance: many

CDR3nt: TGCGCCAGCAGCCCCCCCAACAGTTCTGGAAACACCATATATTTT
CDR3aa: CASSPPNSSGNTIYF
d_gene: NA
j_gene: TRBJ1-3
v_gene: TRBV4-3
len: 15
abundance: NA

CDR3nt: TGTGCCAGCACCTGGGGCGGGAGTCACAATGAGCAGTTCTTC
CDR3aa: CASTWGGSHNEQFF
d_gene: TRBD2
j_gene: TRBJ2-1
v_gene: TRBV27
len: 14
abundance: NA

CDR3nt: TGCGCCAGCAGCTTGGGGACAGGCCTGTTTTTT
CDR3aa: CASSLGTGLFF
d_gene: TRBD1
j_gene: TRBJ2-2
v_gene: TRBV5-1
len: 11
abundance: NA

CDR3nt: TGTGCCAGCAGCGTATACGGAGGACTCACCGGGGAGCTGTTTTTT
CDR3aa: CASSVYGGLTGELFF
d_gene: NA
j_gene: TRBJ2-2
v_gene: TRBV9
len: 15
abundance: few

CDR3nt: TGTGCTAGTGGTTTGGTACCCGGGGGGGGCTACACCTTC
CDR3aa: CASGLVPGGGYTF
d_gene: NA
j_gene: TRBJ1-2
v_gene: TRBV12-5
len: 13
abundance: few

CDR3nt: TGCAGCGCCGGACAGGGGCCCGGCTCCTACGAGCAGTACTTC
CDR3aa: CSAGQGPGSYEQYF
d_gene: TRBD1
j_gene: TRBJ2-7
v_gene: TRBV29-1
len: 14
abundance: NA

CDR3nt: TGCAGCGTTGCCCAAACCTCGCAGGGGAGGCATGGCTACACCTTC
CDR3aa: CSVAQTSQGRHGYTF
d_gene: NA
j_gene: TRBJ1-2
v_gene: TRBV29-1
len: 15
abundance: few

CDR3nt: TGTGCCAGCAGACGAGGACAGTTCCAAGCAACCTACAATGAGCAGTTCTTC
CDR3aa: CASRRGQFQATYNEQFF
d_gene: NA
j_gene: TRBJ2-1
v_gene: TRBV6-1
len: 17
abundance: few

CDR3nt: TGCAGTGCCCGGGCGGGGGCCGTCGGGGAGCTGTTTTTT
CDR3aa: CSARAGAVGELFF
d_gene: NA
j_gene: TRBJ2-2
v_gene: TRBV20-1
len: 13
abundance: few

CDR3nt: TGTGCCAGCAGCGTAGAGGGGACCCTCTACAATGAGCAGTTCTTC
CDR3aa: CASSVEGTLYNEQFF
d_gene: NA
j_gene: TRBJ2-1
v_gene: TRBV9
len: 15
abundance: few

CDR3nt: TGCAGTGCTACTCGGCAGGGGGTGGACTATGGCTACACCTTC
CDR3aa: CSATRQGVDYGYTF
d_gene: TRBD1
j_gene: TRBJ1-2
v_gene: TRBV20-1
len: 14
abundance: NA

CDR3nt: TGCAGTGCTCAAACTAGCGGCACAGATACGCAGTATTTT
CDR3aa: CSAQTSGTDTQYF
d_gene: TRBD2
j_gene: TRBJ2-3
v_gene: TRBV20-1
len: 13
abundance: many

CDR3nt: TGTGCCATCAGTGAGTCGAGGCTAGCGGGAGCTCAAGAGACCCAGTACTTC
CDR3aa: CAISESRLAGAQETQYF
d_gene: TRBD2
j_gene: TRBJ2-5
v_gene: TRBV10-3
len: 17
abundance: NA

CDR3nt: TGTGCCTGGATTACCCCTTATGGTCGCCCTGGCTACACCTTC
CDR3aa: CAWITPYGRPGYTF
d_gene: NA
j_gene: TRBJ1-2
v_gene: TRBV30
len: 14
abundance: NA

CDR3nt: TGTGCCAGCAGCGACATATACTGGACGGCTGGAAACACCATATATTTT
CDR3aa: CASSDIYWTAGNTIYF
d_gene: NA
j_gene: TRBJ1-3
v_gene: TRBV6-2/TRBV6-3
len: 16
abundance: few

CDR3nt: TGTGCCAGCAGAGCCCGGACAGGAGCGAACACCGGGGAGCTGTTTTTT
CDR3aa: CASRARTGANTGELFF
d_gene: TRBD1
j_gene: TRBJ2-2
v_gene: TRBV12-3/TRBV12-4
len: 16
abundance: many

CDR3nt: TGCGCCAGCAGCCACGCAGGGGGCCAAGAGACCCAGTACTTC
CDR3aa: CASSHAGGQETQYF
d_gene: TRBD1
j_gene: TRBJ2-5
v_gene: TRBV4-1
len: 14
abundance: few

CDR3nt: TGTGCCAGCAGCTTCTCGGATAGCGGCCCAATCTACAATGAGCAGTTCTTC
CDR3aa: CASSFSDSGPIYNEQFF
d_gene: NA
j_gene: TRBJ2-1
v_gene: TRBV4-2
len: 17
abundance: NA

CDR3nt: TGCGCCAGCAGCCTTTTCTCCGGGGACGCTACCTACGAGCAGTACTTC
CDR3aa: CASSLFSGDATYEQYF
d_gene: NA
j_gene: TRBJ2-7
v_gene: TRBV4-1
len: 16
abundance: NA

CDR3nt: TGTGCCAGCAGCTTATATCCCAGGGATCCCTACAATGAGCAGTTCTTC
CDR3aa: CASSLYPRDPYNEQFF
d_gene: NA
j_gene: TRBJ2-1
v_gene: TRBV7-9
len: 16
abundance: many

CDR3nt: TGTGCCAGCAGCATAACCCGGGACGCAACTAATGAAAAACTGTTTTTT
CDR3aa: CASSITRDATNEKLFF
d_gene: NA
j_gene: TRBJ1-4
v_gene: TRBV5-6
len: 16
abundance: NA

CDR3nt: TGTGCCAGCAGCCAAGAACCTAGCGGGGGTTTCACAGATACGCAGTATTTT
CDR3aa: CASSQEPSGGFTDTQYF
d_gene: TRBD2
j_gene: TRBJ2-3
v_gene: TRBV3-1
len: 17
abundance: few

CDR3nt: TGTGCCAGCAGCTCTCACACCGGGACAGGGGTGGGGCATGGCTACACCTTC
CDR3aa: CASSSHTGTGVGHGYTF
d_gene: TRBD1
j_gene: TRBJ1-2
v_gene: TRBV7-2
len: 17
abundance: few

CDR3nt: TGTGCCAGCAGCGAGCGGGGGGACGACTACAATGAGCAGTTCTTC
CDR3aa: CASSERGDDYNEQFF
d_gene: TRBD2
j_gene: TRBJ2-1
v_gene: TRBV9
len: 15
abundance: NA

CDR3nt: TGTGCCAGCAGTTTGTCAGGGATGGATTCACCCCTCCACTTT
CDR3aa: CASSLSGMDSPLHF
d_gene: NA
j_gene: TRBJ1-6
v_gene: TRBV12-3/TRBV12-4
len: 14
abundance: few

CDR3nt: TGTGCCAGCAGCCGTAAACGGGACTACCAAATAAACACCGGGGAGCTGTTTTTT
CDR3aa: CASSRKRDYQINTGELFF
d_gene: TRBD2
j_gene: TRBJ2-2
v_gene: TRBV14
len: 18
abundance: NA

CDR3nt: TGTGCCAGCAGCTTACTGGCAGGGTGGAATGAAGCTTTCTTT
CDR3aa: CASSLLAGWNEAFF
d_gene: NA
j_gene: TRBJ1-1
v_gene: TRBV7-2
len: 14
abundance: once

CDR3nt: TGTGCCAGCAGTTTGGTAGCGGGTCTACAAGAGACCCAGTACTTC
CDR3aa: CASSLVAGLQETQYF
d_gene: TRBD2
j_gene: TRBJ2-5
v_gene: TRBV28
len: 15
abundance: few

CDR3nt: TGTGCCAGCAGGCCGGAGGGACAGGGGGATCAGCCCCAGCATTTT
CDR3aa: CASRPEGQGDQPQHF
d_gene: TRBD1
j_gene: TRBJ1-5
v_gene: TRBV7-8
len: 15
abundance: NA

CDR3nt: TGCAGTGCTAGAGAGGTTATAGGGGGTAGCTCTGGAAACACCATATATTTT
CDR3aa: CSAREVIGGSSGNTIYF
d_gene: NA
j_gene: TRBJ1-3
v_gene: TRBV20-1
len: 17
abundance: NA

CDR3nt: TGTGCCAGCAGTCCGCCTAATAGCAATGAGCAGTTCTTC
CDR3aa: CASSPPNSNEQFF
d_gene: NA
j_gene: TRBJ2-1
v_gene: TRBV5-6
len: 13
abundance: few

CDR3nt: TGTGCCAGCAGCCGATACAGGGGTTGGGCCAACGTCCTGACTTTC
CDR3aa: CASSRYRGWANVLTF
d_gene: TRBD1
j_gene: TRBJ2-6
v_gene: TRBV14
len: 15
abundance: few

CDR3nt: TGTGCCAGCTCACCAGGGACTAGCGGGTTCACTTACGAGCAGTACTTC
CDR3aa: CASSPGTSGFTYEQYF
d_gene: TRBD2
j_gene: TRBJ2-7
v_gene: TRBV18
len: 16
abundance: NA

CDR3nt: TGTGCTACCCGGGACGGCTACTCCTACGAGCAGTACTTC
CDR3aa: CATRDGYSYEQYF
d_gene: NA
j_gene: TRBJ2-7
v_gene: TRBV10-3
len: 13
abundance: many

CDR3nt: TGCAGCGCCACGACAGGGGGCGAGCAGCGCCTTTCCGGTGAGCAGTTCTTC
CDR3aa: CSATTGGEQRLSGEQFF
d_gene: TRBD1
j_gene: TRBJ2-1
v_gene: TRBV29-1
len: 17
abundance: NA